These T cell receptor beta chains were read from a single sample in a study of T cell responses to AZD1222 COVID-19 vaccine. Generated by immunoSEQ multiplex PCR, the TCRdb table keeps only in-frame clones and is missing some. The sample includes more than 140,000 clones, 88% seen only once; the top ten take 3% to 4%. The sequences come from peripheral blood, collected on day 0 of MenACWY control vaccination. The receptor set was obtained from an adult in good health. Each CDR3 is given with its conserved first and last residue. A D gene is named only where the DNA matches it firmly.

v_gene	d_gene	j_gene	CDR3nt	CDR3aa
TRBV13	-	TRBJ2-5	TGTGCCAGCAGCTCCCCCGAGGGCCCGCGAGAGACCCAGTACTTC	CASSSPEGPRETQYF
TRBV2	-	TRBJ2-5	TGTGCCAGCAGTACAGGCCGGGAGACCCAGTACTTC	CASSTGRETQYF
TRBV28	-	TRBJ1-2	TGTGCCAGCAGTTTATTGAGCTATGGCTACACCTTC	CASSLLSYGYTF
TRBV27	TRBD1	TRBJ1-5	TGTGCCAGCAGTTTCGATCCCAGGGGGGTTCAGCCCCAGCATTTT	CASSFDPRGVQPQHF
TRBV6-5	TRBD1	TRBJ2-7	TGTGCCAGCAGTTCCCCGACAGGGCCCTACGAGCAGTACTTC	CASSSPTGPYEQYF
TRBV5-1	TRBD2	TRBJ2-2	TGCGCCAGCAGCTTGATAACTAGCGGGAGGAACACCGGGGAGCTGTTTTTT	CASSLITSGRNTGELFF
TRBV7-9	TRBD2	TRBJ2-7	TGTGCCAGCAGCTTAGAGGTAGCGGGAGGGTCCGAGCAGTACTTC	CASSLEVAGGSEQYF
TRBV11-3	TRBD1	TRBJ1-1	TGTGCCAGCAGCTCGCGCAGGAAACAGGGGGTTGAAGCTTTCTTT	CASSSRRKQGVEAFF
TRBV6-1	-	TRBJ1-5	TGTGCCAGCAGTGAACTTAGTTTCCGACAGCCCCAGCATTTT	CASSELSFRQPQHF
TRBV19	-	TRBJ2-5	TGTGCCAGTAGGAATCCGGGAGCCCTAGAGACCCAGTACTTC	CASRNPGALETQYF
TRBV7-8	-	TRBJ1-2	TGTGCCAGCAGCCCTTGGACCGCCTATGGCTACACCTTC	CASSPWTAYGYTF
TRBV6-6	-	TRBJ2-1	TGTGCCAGCAGTTACGCCCAGAGGCCGTTCTTC	CASSYAQRPFF
TRBV19	-	TRBJ2-2	TGTGCCAGTAGCGAGCAGTACACCGGGGAGCTGTTTTTT	CASSEQYTGELFF